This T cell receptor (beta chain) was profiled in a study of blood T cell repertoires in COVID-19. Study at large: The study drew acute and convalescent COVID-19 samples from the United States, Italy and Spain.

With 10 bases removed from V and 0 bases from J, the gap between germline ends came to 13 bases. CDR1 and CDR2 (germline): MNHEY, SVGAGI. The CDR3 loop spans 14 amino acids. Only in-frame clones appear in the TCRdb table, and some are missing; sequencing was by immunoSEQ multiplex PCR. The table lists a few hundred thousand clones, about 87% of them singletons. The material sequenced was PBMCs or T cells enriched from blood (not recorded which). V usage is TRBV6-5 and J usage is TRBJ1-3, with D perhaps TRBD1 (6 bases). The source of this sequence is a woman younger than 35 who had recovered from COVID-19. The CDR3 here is CATNTGFSGNTIYF. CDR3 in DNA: TGTGCCACCAATACAGGGTTCTCTGGAAACACCATATATTTT.